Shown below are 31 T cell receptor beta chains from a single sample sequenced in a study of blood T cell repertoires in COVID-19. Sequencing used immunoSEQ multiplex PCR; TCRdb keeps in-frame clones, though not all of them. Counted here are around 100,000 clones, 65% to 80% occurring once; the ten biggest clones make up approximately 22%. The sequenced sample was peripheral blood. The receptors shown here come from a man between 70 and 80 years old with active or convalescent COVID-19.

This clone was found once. The CDR3 region has the DNA TGCGCCAGCAGCTTGGGACTAGTATACGAGCAGTACTTC. Its translation is CASSLGLVYEQYF. The chain employs TRBV5-1 and TRBJ2-7; D possibly corresponds to TRBD2 (6 bases). V was trimmed by 0 bases and J by 4 bases, leaving 8 bases between them. Germline V gene sequence: CDR1 SGHRS, CDR2 YFSETQ. CDR3 size: 13 residues.

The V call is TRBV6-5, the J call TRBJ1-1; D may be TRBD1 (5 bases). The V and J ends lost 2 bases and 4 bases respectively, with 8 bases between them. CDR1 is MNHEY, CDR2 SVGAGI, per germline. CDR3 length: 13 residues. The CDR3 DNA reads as TGTGCCAGCAGTTACGGTAGGGGCACTGAAGCTTTCTTT. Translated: CASSYGRGTEAFF.

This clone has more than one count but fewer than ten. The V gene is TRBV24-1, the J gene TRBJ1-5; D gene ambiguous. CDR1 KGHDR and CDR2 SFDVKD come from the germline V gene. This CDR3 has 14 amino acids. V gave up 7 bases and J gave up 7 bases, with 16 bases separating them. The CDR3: CATSEGSGLQPQHF. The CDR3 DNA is TGTGCCACCAGCGAGGGTTCGGGGTTACAGCCCCAGCATTTT.

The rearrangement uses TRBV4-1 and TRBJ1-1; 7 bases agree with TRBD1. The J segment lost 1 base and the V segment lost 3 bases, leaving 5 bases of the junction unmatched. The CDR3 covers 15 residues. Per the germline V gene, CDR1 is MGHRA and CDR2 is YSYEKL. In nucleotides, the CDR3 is TGCGCCAGCAGCCACCTCGGACAGGAGAACACTGAAGCTTTCTTT. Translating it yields CASSHLGQENTEAFF.

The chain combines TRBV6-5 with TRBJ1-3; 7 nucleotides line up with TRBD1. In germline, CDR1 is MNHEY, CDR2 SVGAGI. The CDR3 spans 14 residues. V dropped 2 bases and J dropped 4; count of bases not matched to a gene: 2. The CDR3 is CASSYTTGGNTIYF. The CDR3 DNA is TGTGCCAGCAGTTACACGACAGGGGGAAACACCATATATTTT.

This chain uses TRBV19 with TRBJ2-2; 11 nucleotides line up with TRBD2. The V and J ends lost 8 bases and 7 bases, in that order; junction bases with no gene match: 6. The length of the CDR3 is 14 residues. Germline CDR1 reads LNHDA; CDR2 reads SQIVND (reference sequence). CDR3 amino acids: CASQLAGVVGELFF. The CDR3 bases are TGTGCCAGTCAACTAGCGGGAGTTGTCGGGGAGCTGTTTTTT.

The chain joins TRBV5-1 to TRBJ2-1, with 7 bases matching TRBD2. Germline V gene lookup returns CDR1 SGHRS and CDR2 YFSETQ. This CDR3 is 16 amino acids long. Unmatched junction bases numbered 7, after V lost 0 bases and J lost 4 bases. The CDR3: CASSLARSGTYNEQFF. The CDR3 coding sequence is TGCGCCAGCAGCTTGGCTAGGAGCGGGACTTACAATGAGCAGTTCTTC. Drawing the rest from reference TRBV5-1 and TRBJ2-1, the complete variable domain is KAGVTQTPRYLIKTRGQQVTLSCSPISGHRSVSWYQQTPGQGLQFLFEYFSETQRNKGNFPGRFSGRQFSNSRSEMNVSTLELGDSALYLCASSLARSGTYNEQFFGPGTRLTVL.

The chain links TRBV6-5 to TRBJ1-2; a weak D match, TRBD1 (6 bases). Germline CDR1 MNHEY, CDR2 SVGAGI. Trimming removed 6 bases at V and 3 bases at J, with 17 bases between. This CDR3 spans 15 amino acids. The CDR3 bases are TGTGCCAGCAGCTCCCAGGACAGCGTGCACTATGGCTACACCTTC. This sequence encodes CASSSQDSVHYGYTF.

CDR3 region: CASSPTGGTMNTEAFF. CDR3 nucleotides: TGTGCCAGCAGTCCGACAGGGGGGACGATGAACACTGAAGCTTTCTTT. J is TRBJ1-1 and V is TRBV3-1 (or the pseudogene TRBV3-2), with TRBD1 matching 9 bases. This CDR3 contains 16 residues. CDR1 and CDR2 from the germline V gene are LGHDT and YNNKEL (reference sequence). V gave up 6 bases and J gave up 0 bases; unmatched junction bases: 8.

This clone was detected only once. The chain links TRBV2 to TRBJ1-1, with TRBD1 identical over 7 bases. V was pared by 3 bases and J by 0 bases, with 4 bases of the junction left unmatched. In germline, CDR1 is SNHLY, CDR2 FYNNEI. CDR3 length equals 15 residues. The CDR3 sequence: CASSETGFMNTEAFF. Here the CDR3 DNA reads TGTGCCAGCAGTGAGACAGGGTTTATGAACACTGAAGCTTTCTTT. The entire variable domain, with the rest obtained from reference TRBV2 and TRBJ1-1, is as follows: EPEVTQTPSHQVTQMGQEVILRCVPISNHLYFYWYRQILGQKVEFLVSFYNNEISEKSEIFDDQFSVERPDGSNFTLKIRSTKLEDSAMYFCASSETGFMNTEAFFGQGTRLTVV.

CDR3 DNA sequence: TGTGCCAGCAGTACCCGGGACAAAAACAATGAGCAGTTCTTC. Encoded protein: CASSTRDKNNEQFF. V and J are TRBV6-6 and TRBJ2-1; the D gene is possibly TRBD1 (6 bases). The CDR3 spans 14 residues. V lost 5 bases and J lost 5, with 13 bases in between. Germline values: CDR1 MNHNY, CDR2 SVGAGI (reference sequence).

CDR3 sequence reads: CASSLQGSNYGYTF. In nucleotides, the CDR3 is TGTGCCAGCAGCTTACAGGGCTCAAACTATGGCTACACCTTC. This chain connects TRBV7-2 to TRBJ1-2, with D perhaps TRBD1 (5 bases). CDR1 is SGHTA and CDR2 is FQGNSA in the germline V gene. Trimming left V 2 bases short and J 2 bases short, with 9 bases between. The CDR3 length is 14 residues.

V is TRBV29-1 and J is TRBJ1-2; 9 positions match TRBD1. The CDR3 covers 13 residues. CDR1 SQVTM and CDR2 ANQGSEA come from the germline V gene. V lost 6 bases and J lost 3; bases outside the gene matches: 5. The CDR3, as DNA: TGCAGCGTGGGGACAGGGACTGACTATGGCTACACCTTC. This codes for CSVGTGTDYGYTF.

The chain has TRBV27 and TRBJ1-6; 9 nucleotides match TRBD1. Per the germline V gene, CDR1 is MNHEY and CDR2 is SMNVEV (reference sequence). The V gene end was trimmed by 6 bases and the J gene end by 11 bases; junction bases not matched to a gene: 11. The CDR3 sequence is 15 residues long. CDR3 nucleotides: TGTGCCAGCAGCTCCGTCCCGGGACAGGGACCACCCCTCCACTTT. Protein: CASSSVPGQGPPLHF.

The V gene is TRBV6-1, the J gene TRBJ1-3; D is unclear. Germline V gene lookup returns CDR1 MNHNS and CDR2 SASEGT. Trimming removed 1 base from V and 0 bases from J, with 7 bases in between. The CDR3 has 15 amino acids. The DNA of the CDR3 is TGTGCCAGCAGTGAAGAGGGAGTCTCTGGAAACACCATATATTTT. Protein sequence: CASSEEGVSGNTIYF.

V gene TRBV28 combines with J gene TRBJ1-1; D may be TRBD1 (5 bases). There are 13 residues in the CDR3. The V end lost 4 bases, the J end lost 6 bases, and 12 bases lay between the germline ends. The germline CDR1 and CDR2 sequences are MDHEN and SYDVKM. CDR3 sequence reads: CASSSSGYAEAFF. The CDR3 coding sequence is TGTGCCAGCAGTTCTTCAGGGTACGCTGAAGCTTTCTTT. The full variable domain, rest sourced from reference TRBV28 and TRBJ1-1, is DVKVTQSSRYLVKRTGEKVFLECVQDMDHENMFWYRQDPGLGLRLIYFSYDVKMKEKGDIPEGYSVSREKKERFSLILESASTNQTSMYLCASSSSGYAEAFFGQGTRLTVV.

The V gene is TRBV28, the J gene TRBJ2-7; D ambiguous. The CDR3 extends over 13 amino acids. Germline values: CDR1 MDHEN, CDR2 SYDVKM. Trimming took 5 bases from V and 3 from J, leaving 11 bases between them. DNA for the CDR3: TGTGCCAGCAGTCCGACTGAATTCTACGAGCAGTACTTC. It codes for CASSPTEFYEQYF.

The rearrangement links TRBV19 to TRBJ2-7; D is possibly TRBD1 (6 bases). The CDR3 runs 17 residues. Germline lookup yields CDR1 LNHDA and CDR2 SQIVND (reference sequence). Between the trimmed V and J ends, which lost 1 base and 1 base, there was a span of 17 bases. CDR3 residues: CASSIVGRLGTSYEQYF. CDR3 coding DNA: TGTGCCAGTAGTATAGTCGGGCGGCTGGGGACATCCTACGAGCAGTACTTC. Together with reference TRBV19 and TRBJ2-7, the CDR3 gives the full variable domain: DGGITQSPKYLFRKEGQNVTLSCEQNLNHDAMYWYRQDPGQGLRLIYYSQIVNDFQKGDIAEGYSVSREKKESFPLTVTSAQKNPTAFYLCASSIVGRLGTSYEQYFGPGTRLTVT.

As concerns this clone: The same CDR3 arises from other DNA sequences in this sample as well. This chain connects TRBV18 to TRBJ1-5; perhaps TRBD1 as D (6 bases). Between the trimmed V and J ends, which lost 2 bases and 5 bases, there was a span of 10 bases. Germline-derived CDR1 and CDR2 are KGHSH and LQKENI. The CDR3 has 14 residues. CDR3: CASSPAGGDQPQHF. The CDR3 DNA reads TGTGCCAGCTCACCAGCGGGGGGCGATCAGCCCCAGCATTTT.

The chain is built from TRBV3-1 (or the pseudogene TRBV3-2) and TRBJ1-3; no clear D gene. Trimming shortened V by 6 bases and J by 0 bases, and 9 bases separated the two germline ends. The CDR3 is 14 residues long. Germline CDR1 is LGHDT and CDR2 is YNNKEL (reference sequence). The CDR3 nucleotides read TGTGCCAGCAGTAGTGGTATCTCTGGAAACACCATATATTTT. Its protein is CASSSGISGNTIYF.

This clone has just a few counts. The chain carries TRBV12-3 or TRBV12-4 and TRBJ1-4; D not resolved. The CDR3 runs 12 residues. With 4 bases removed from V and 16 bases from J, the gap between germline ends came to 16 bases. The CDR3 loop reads CASSWTGMDPFF. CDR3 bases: TGTGCCAGCAGTTGGACCGGGATGGACCCGTTTTTT.

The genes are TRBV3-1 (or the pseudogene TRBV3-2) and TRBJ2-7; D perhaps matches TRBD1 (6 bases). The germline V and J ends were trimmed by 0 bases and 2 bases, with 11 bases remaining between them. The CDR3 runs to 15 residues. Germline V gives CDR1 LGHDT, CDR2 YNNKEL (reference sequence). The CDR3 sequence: CASSQEYRDAYEQYF. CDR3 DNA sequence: TGTGCCAGCAGCCAAGAGTACAGGGACGCCTACGAGCAGTACTTC.

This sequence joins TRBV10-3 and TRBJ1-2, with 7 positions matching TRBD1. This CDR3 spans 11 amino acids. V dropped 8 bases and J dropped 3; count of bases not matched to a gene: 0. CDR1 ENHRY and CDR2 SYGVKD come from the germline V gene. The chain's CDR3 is CAIGTDYGYTF. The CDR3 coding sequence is TGTGCCATCGGGACAGACTATGGCTACACCTTC.

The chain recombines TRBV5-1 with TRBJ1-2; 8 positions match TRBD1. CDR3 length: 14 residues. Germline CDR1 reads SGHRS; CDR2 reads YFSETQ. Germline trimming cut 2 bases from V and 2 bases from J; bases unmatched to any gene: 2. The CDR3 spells CASSFDRGNYGYTF. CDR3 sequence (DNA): TGCGCCAGCAGCTTTGACAGGGGCAACTATGGCTACACCTTC.

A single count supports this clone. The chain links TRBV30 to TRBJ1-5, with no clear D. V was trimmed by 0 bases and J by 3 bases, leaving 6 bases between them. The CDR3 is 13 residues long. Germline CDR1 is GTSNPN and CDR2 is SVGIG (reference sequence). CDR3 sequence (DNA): TGTGCCTGGAGTGTACAGACCAATCAGCCCCAGCATTTT. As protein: CAWSVQTNQPQHF.

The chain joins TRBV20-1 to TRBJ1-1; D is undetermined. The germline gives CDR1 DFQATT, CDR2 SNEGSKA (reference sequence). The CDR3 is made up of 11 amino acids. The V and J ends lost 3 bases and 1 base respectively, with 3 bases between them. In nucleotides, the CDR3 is TGCAGTGCTAGTCGGAACACTGAAGCTTTCTTT. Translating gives CSASRNTEAFF.

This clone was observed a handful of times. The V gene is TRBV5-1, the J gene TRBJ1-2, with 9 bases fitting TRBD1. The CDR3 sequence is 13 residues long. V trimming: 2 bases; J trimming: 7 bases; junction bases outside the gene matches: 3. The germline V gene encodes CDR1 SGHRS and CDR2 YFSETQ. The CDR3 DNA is TGCGCCAGCAGCTTACAGGGGGCGGGTGGCTACACCTTC. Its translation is CASSLQGAGGYTF.

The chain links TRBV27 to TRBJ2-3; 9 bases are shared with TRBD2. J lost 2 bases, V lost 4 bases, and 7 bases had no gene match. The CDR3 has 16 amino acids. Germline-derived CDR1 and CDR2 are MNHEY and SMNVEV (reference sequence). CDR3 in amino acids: CASSYRAGGFTDTQYF. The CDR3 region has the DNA TGTGCCAGCAGTTACCGAGCGGGAGGATTCACAGATACGCAGTATTTT.

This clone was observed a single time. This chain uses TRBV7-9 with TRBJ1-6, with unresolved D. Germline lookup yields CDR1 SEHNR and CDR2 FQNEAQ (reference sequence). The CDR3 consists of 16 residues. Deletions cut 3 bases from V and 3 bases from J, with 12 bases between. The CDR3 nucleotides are TGTGCCAGCAGCTTGCAGCCCCGAGGCTATAATTCACCCCTCCACTTT. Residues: CASSLQPRGYNSPLHF.

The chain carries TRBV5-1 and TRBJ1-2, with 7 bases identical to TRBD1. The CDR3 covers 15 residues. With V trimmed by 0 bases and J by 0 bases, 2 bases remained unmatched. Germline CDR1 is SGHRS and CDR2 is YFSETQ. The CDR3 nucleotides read TGCGCCAGCAGCTTGGGGCAGGGGGCTAACTATGGCTACACCTTC. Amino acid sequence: CASSLGQGANYGYTF.

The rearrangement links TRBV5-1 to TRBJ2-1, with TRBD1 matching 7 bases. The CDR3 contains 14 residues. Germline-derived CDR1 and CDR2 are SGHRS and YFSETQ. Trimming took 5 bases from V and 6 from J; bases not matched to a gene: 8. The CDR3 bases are TGCGCCAGCAGGAGACAGGGAGCGGTCAATGAGCAGTTCTTC. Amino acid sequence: CASRRQGAVNEQFF.